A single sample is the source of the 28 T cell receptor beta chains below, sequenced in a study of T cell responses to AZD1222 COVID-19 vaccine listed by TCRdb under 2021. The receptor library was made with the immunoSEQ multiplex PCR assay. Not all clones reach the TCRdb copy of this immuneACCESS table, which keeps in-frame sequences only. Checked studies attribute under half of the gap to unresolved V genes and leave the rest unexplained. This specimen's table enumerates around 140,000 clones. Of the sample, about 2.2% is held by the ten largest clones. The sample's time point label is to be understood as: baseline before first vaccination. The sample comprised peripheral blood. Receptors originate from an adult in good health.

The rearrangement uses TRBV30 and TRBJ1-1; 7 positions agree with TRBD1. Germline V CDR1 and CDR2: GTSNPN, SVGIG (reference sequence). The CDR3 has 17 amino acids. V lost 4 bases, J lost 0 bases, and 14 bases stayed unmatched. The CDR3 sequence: CAWNRQGNALLNTEAFF. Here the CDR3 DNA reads TGTGCCTGGAACCGACAGGGAAACGCATTACTGAACACTGAAGCTTTCTTT.

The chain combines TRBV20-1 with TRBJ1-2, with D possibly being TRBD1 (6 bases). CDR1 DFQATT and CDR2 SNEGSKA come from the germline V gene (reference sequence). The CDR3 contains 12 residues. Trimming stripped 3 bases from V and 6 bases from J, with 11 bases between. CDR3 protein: CSASMGADGYTF. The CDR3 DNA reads TGCAGTGCTAGTATGGGGGCTGATGGCTACACCTTC.

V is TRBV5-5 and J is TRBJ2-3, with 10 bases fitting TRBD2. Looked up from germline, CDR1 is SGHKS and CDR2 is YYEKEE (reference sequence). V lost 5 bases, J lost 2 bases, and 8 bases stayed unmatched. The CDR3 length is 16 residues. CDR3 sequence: CASRYTSGVITDTQYF. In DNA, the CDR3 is TGTGCCAGCAGGTACACTAGCGGGGTTATCACAGATACGCAGTATTTT. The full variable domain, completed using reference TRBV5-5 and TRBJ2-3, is DAGVTQSPTHLIKTRGQQVTLRCSPISGHKSVSWYQQVLGQGPQFIFQYYEKEERGRGNFPDRFSARQFPNYSSELNVNALLLGDSALYLCASRYTSGVITDTQYFGPGTRLTVL.

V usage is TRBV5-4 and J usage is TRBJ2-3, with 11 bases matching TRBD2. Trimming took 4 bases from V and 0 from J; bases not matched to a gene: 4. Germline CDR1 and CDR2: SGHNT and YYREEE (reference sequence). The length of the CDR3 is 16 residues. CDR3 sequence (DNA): TGTGCCAGCAGCACGGGACTAGCGGATAGCACAGATACGCAGTATTTT. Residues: CASSTGLADSTDTQYF.

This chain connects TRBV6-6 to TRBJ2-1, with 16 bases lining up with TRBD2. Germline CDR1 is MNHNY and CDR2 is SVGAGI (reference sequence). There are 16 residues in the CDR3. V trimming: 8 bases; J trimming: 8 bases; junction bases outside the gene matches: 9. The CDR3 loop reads CASRPGLAGGRDEQFF. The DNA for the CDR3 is TGTGCCAGCCGGCCGGGACTAGCGGGGGGGCGGGATGAGCAGTTCTTC.

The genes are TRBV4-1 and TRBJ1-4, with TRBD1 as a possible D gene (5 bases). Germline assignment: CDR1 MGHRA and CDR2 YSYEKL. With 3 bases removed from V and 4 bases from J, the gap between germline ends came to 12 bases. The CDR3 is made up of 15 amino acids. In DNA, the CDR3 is TGCGCCAGCAGCCAGCGACGGGGGGTTAATGAAAAACTGTTTTTT. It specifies CASSQRRGVNEKLFF.

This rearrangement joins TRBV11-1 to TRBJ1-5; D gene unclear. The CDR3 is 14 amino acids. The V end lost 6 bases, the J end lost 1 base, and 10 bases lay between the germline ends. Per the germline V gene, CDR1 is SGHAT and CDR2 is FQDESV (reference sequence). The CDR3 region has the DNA TGTGCCAGCAGTTCGGGCAGGAGCAATCAGCCCCAGCATTTT. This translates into CASSSGRSNQPQHF.

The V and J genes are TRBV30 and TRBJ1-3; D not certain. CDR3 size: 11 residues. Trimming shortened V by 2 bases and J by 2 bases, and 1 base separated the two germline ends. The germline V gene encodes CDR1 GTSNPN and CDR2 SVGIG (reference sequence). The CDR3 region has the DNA TGTGCCTGGAGTACTGGAAACACCATATATTTT. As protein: CAWSTGNTIYF.

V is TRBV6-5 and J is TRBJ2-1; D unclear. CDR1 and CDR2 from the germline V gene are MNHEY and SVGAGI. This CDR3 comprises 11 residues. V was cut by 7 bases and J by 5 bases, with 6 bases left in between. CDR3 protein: CASTMDNEQFF. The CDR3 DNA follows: TGTGCCAGCACCATGGACAATGAGCAGTTCTTC.

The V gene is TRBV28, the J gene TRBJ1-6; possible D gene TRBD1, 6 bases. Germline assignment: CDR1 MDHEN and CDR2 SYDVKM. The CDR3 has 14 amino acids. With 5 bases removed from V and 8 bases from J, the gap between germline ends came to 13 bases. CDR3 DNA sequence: TGTGCCAGCAGTCTGGGGCAGGGGCATTCACCCCTCCACTTT. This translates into CASSLGQGHSPLHF.

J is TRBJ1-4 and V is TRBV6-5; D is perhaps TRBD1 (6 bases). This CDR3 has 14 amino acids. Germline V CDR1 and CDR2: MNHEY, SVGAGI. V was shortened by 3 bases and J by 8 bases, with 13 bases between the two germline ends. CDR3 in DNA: TGTGCCAGCAGTTATAGGGGGGGTGGCGAAAAACTGTTTTTT. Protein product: CASSYRGGGEKLFF.

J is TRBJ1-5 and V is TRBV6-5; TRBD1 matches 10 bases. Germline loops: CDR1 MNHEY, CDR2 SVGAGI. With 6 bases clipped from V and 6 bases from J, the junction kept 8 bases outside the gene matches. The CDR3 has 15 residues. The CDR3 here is CASRSGTGVGQPQHF. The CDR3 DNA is TGTGCCAGCAGGTCCGGGACAGGGGTTGGTCAGCCCCAGCATTTT.

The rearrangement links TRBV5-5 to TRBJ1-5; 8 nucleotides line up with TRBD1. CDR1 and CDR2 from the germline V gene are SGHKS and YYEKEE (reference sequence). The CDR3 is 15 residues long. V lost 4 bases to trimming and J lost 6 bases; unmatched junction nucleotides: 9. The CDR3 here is CASSGGQGGGQPQHF. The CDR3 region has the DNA TGTGCCAGCAGCGGAGGACAGGGAGGAGGTCAGCCCCAGCATTTT. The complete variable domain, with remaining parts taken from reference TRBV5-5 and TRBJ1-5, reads DAGVTQSPTHLIKTRGQQVTLRCSPISGHKSVSWYQQVLGQGPQFIFQYYEKEERGRGNFPDRFSARQFPNYSSELNVNALLLGDSALYLCASSGGQGGGQPQHFGDGTRLSIL.

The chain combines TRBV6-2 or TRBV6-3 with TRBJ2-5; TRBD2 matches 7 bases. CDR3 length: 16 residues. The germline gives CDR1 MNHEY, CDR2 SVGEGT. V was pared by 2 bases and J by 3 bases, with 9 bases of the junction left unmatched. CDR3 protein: CASSYVRGSGKETQYF. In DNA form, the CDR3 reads TGTGCCAGCAGTTACGTGCGGGGGTCGGGCAAAGAGACCCAGTACTTC.

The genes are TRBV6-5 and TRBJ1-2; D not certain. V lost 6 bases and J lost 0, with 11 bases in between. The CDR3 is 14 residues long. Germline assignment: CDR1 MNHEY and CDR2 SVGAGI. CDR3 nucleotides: TGTGCCAGCAGACTTAGACTAACTAACTATGGCTACACCTTC. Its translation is CASRLRLTNYGYTF.

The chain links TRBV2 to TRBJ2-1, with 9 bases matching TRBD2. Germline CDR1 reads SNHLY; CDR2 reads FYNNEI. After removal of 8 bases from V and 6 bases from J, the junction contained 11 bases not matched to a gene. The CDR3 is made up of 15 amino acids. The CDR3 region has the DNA TGTGCCAGCGCGTTAGCGGGGGCCCCCCCCAATGAGCAGTTCTTC. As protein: CASALAGAPPNEQFF.

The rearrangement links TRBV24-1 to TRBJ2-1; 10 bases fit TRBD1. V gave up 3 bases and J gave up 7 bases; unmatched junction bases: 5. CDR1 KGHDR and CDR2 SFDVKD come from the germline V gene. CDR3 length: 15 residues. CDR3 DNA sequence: TGTGCCACCAGTGATCCAAGACAGGGGGCTAATGAGCAGTTCTTC. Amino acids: CATSDPRQGANEQFF.

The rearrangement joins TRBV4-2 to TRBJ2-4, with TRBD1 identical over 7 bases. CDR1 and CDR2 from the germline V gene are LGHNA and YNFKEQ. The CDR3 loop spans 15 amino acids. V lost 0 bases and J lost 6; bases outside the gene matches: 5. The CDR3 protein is CASSQDPQGRNIQYF. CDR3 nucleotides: TGTGCCAGCAGCCAAGATCCACAGGGGAGAAACATTCAGTACTTC.

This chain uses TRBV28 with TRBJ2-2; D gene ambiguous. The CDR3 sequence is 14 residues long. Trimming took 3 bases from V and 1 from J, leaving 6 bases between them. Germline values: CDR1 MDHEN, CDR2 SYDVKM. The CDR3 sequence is CASSLGGNTGELFF. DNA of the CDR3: TGTGCCAGCAGTTTGGGTGGGAACACCGGGGAGCTGTTTTTT.

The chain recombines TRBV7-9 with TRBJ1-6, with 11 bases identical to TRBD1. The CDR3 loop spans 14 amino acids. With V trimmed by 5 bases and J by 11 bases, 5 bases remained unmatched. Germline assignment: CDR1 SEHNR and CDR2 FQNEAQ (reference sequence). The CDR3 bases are TGTGCCAGCAGCCCGGGACAGGGGGTCGCACCCCTCCACTTT. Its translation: CASSPGQGVAPLHF. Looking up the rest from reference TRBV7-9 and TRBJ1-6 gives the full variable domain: DTGVSQNPRHKITKRGQNVTFRCDPISEHNRLYWYRQTLGQGPEFLTYFQNEAQLEKSRLLSDRFSAERPKGSFSTLEIQRTEQGDSAMYLCASSPGQGVAPLHFGNGTRLTVT.

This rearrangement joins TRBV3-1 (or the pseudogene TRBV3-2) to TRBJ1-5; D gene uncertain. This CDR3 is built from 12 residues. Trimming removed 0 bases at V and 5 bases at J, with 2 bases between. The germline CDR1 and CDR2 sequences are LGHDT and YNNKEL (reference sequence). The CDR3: CASSQDDQPQHF. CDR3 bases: TGTGCCAGCAGCCAAGATGATCAGCCCCAGCATTTT.

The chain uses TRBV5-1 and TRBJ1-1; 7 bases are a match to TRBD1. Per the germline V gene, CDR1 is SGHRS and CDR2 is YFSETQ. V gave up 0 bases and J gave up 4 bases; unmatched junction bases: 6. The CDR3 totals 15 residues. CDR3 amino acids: CASSLDGRGSTEAFF. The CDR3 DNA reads TGCGCCAGCAGCTTGGACGGCAGGGGGAGCACTGAAGCTTTCTTT.

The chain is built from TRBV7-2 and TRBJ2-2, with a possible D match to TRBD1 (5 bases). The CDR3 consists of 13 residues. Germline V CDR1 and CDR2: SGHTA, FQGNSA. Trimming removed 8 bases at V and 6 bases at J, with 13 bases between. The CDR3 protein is CASQLGPAGELFF. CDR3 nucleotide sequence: TGTGCCAGCCAGCTGGGGCCAGCCGGGGAGCTGTTTTTT.

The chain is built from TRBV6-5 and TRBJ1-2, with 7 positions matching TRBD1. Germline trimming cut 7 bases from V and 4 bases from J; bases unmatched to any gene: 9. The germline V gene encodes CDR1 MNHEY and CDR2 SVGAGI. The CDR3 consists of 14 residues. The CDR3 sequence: CASKLNRGAYGYTF. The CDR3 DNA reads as TGTGCCAGCAAACTAAACAGGGGAGCCTATGGCTACACCTTC.

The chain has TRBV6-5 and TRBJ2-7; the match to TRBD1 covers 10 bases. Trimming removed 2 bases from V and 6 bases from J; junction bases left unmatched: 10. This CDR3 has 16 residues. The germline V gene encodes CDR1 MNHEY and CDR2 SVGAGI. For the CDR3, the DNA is TGTGCCAGCAGTTACCGCCAAGGACAGGGGGACGGCGAGCAGTACTTC. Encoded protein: CASSYRQGQGDGEQYF.

DNA for the CDR3: TGTGCCAGCAGCTTCACCGGGGAGCTGTTTTTT. The encoded protein is CASSFTGELFF. The V call is TRBV7-9, the J call TRBJ2-2; D unresolved. The CDR3 has 11 amino acids. V dropped 3 bases and J dropped 4 bases, with 0 bases sitting between them. The germline gives CDR1 SEHNR, CDR2 FQNEAQ (reference sequence). Filled out from reference TRBV7-9 and TRBJ2-2, the complete variable domain reads DTGVSQNPRHKITKRGQNVTFRCDPISEHNRLYWYRQTLGQGPEFLTYFQNEAQLEKSRLLSDRFSAERPKGSFSTLEIQRTEQGDSAMYLCASSFTGELFFGEGSRLTVL.

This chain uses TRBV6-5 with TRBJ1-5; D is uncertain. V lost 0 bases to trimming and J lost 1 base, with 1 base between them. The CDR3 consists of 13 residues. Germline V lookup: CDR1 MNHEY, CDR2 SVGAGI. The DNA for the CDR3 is TGTGCCAGCAGTTACTCGAGCAATCAGCCCCAGCATTTT. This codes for CASSYSSNQPQHF.

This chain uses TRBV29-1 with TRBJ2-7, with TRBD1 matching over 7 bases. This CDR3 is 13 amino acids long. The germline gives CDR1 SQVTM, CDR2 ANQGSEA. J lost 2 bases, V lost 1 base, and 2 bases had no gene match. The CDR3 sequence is CSVEGQGAYEQYF. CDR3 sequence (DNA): TGCAGCGTTGAAGGACAGGGAGCCTACGAGCAGTACTTC.